This TCR beta chain was profiled in a study of human T cells and chemical hapten exposure. J gave up 6 bases and V 3 bases, and 7 bases lay outside the gene matches. The CDR3 totals 15 residues. CDR1 is LNHDA, CDR2 SQIVND, per germline (reference sequence). This clonotype was picked up a small number of times. Time point meaning: pre-sensitization, week 0. Treatment in this sample: therapeutic diphenylcyclopropenone sensitization with weekly scalp DPC. TCRdb used MiXCR to reprocess the RACE reads, holding one entry per CDR3 protein. In the table there are under 110,000 distinct CDR3 sequences, around 10% of which are singletons.

The J gene is TRBJ2-1, the V gene TRBV19; 8 bases are a match to TRBD2. The sequenced sample was whole blood, obtained in connection with sensitization to the hapten diphenylcyclopropenone (DPC). This TCR derives from a woman aged 45-65 years with alopecia areata. Some clones in this sample may be carry-over from other donors' samples. The chain's CDR3 is CASSIGAGAGNEQFF. CDR3 nucleotides: TGTGCCAGTAGTATTGGAGCGGGAGCGGGCAATGAGCAGTTCTTC.